This is a list of T cell receptor beta chains from one sample in a study of cytomegalovirus exposure and HLA in healthy donors. Clones were read by immunoSEQ multiplex PCR, and TCRdb kept only the in-frame ones, dropping some. The data hold over 200,000 clones, with around 80% observed a single time. The sequencing input was PBMCs. The receptors were gathered from a male donor in good health and CMV-seronegative. The CDR3 runs from the conserved cysteine through the conserved F or W. A D gene is named only where the DNA matches it firmly. Not every row has a clone size; where given, it reads once, few, many or a size class.

j_gene | v_gene | abundance | d_gene | CDR3nt | CDR3aa
TRBJ1-1 | TRBV20-1 | once | NA | TGCAGTGGGAGGGTGGGCCCTGAAGCTTTCTTT | CSGRVGPEAFF
TRBJ1-1 | TRBV15 | NA | NA | TGTGCCACCAGCAACGATGAACACATGAACACTGAAGCTTTCTTT | CATSNDEHMNTEAFF
TRBJ2-1 | TRBV7-3 | NA | NA | TGTGCCAGCAGCTTAAGCGGCACCGACAATGAGCAGTTCTTC | CASSLSGTDNEQFF
TRBJ2-7 | TRBV23-1 | NA | TRBD2 | TGCGCCAGCCCCCCCCGTCGGGTTCCGGGACTAGCAGACGGGGGCGAGCAGTACTTC | CASPPRRVPGLADGGEQYF
TRBJ2-7 | TRBV25-1 | NA | TRBD1 | TGTGCCAGCAGCCGACAGGGGACGACTGAAGAGCAGTACTTC | CASSRQGTTEEQYF
TRBJ2-7 | TRBV11-2 | NA | NA | TGTGCCAGCAGCTTAGAGGGAGGGGGGGAGCAGTACTTC | CASSLEGGGEQYF
TRBJ2-7 | TRBV5-5 | NA | NA | TGTGCCAGCAGCCCCCGGGACTTCTCCGACGAGCAGTACTTC | CASSPRDFSDEQYF
TRBJ2-1 | TRBV5-1 | once | TRBD2 | TGCGCCAGCAGCCCCGAACTAGCGGGAGTGTTTAGTGAGCAGTTCTTC | CASSPELAGVFSEQFF
TRBJ2-1 | TRBV4-1 | NA | TRBD2 | TGCGCCAGCAGCCAGCCCCCAAGCGGGAGATATGAGCAGTTCTTC | CASSQPPSGRYEQFF
TRBJ2-7 | TRBV28 | NA | NA | TGTGCCAGCAGGCCGGCAGGCAACAACTACGAGCAGTACTTC | CASRPAGNNYEQYF
TRBJ2-7 | TRBV9 | NA | TRBD1 | TGTGCCAGCAGCGCCGGGACAGGGGTCTACGAGCAGTACTTC | CASSAGTGVYEQYF
TRBJ1-2 | TRBV11-2 | NA | TRBD1 | TGTGCCAGCAGCCGCGGACAGGGGAACTATGGCTACACCTTC | CASSRGQGNYGYTF
TRBJ1-5 | TRBV19 | NA | TRBD1 | TGTGCCAGTAGCCTTGACAGGGACCAGCCCCAGCATTTT | CASSLDRDQPQHF
TRBJ1-5 | TRBV4-1 | NA | NA | TGCGCCAGCAGCCAGGGAGAATATAGCAATCAGCCCCAGCATTTT | CASSQGEYSNQPQHF
TRBJ2-3 | TRBV7-3 | NA | TRBD2 | TGTGCCAGCAGCTTATATGTAGGCTTTGGGACTAGCGACACTAGCACAGATACGCAGTATTTT | CASSLYVGFGTSDTSTDTQYF